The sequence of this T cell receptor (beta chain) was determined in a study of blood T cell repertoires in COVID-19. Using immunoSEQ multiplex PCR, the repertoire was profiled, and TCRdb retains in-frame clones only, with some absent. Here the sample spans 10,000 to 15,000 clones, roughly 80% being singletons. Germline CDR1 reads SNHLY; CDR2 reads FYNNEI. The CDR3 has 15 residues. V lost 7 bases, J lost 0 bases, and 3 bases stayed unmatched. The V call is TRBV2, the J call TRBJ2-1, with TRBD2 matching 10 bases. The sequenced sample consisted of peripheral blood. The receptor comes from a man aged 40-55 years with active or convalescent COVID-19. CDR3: CASTPSGSSYNEQFF. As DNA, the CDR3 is TGTGCCAGCACCCCTAGCGGGAGCTCCTACAATGAGCAGTTCTTC.